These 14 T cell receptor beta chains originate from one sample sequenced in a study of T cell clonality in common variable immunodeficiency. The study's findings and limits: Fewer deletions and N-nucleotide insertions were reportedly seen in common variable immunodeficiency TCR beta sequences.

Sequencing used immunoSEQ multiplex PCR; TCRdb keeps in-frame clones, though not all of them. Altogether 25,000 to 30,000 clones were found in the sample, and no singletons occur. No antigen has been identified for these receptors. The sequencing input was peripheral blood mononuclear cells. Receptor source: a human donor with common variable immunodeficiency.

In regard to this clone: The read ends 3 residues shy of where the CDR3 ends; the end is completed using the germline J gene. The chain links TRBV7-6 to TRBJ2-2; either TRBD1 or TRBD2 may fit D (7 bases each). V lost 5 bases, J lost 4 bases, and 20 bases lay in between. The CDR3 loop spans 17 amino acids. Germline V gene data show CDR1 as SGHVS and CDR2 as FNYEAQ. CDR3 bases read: TGTGCCAGCAGCCCGCCCCACAGGGGAGGGGGCACCGGGGAG. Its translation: CASSPPHRGGGTGE. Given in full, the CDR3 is CASSPPHRGGGTGELFF.

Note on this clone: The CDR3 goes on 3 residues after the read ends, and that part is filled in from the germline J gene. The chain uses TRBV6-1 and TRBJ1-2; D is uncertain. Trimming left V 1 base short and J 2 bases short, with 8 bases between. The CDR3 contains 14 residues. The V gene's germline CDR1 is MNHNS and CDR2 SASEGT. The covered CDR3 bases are TGTGCCAGCAGTGAAGAGTGGCGGAACTATGGC. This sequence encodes CASSEEWRNYG. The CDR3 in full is CASSEEWRNYGYTF.

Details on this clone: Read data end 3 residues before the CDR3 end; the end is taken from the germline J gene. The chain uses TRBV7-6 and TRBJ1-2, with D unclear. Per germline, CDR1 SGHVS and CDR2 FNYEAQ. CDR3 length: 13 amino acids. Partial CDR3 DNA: TGTGCCAGCAGCTTAGCGCAGGTTGACGGC. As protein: CASSLAQVDG. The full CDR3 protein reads CASSLAQVDGYTF.

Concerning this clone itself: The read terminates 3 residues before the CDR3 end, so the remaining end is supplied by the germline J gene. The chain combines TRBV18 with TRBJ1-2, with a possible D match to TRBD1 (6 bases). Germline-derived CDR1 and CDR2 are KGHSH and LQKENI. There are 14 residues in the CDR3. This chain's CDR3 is CASSPVPGVEGYTF. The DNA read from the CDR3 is TGTGCCAGCTCACCGGTTCCAGGGGTGGAAGGC.

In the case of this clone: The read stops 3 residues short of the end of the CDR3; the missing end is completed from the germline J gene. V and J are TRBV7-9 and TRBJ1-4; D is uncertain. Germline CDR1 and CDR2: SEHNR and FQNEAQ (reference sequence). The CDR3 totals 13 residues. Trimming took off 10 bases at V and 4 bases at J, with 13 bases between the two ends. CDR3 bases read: TGTGCCACCCGAGCCGGGTTTAATGAAAAA. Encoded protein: CATRAGFNEK. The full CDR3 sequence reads CATRAGFNEKLFF.

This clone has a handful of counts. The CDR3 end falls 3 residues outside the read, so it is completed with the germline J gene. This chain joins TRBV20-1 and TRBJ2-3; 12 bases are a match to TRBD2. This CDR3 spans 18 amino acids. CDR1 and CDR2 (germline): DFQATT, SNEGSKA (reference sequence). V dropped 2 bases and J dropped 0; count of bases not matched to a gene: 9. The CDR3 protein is CSARYLAGGLGSTDTQYF. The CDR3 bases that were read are TGCAGTGCTAGATACCTAGCGGGGGGGCTTGGGAGCACAGATACG.

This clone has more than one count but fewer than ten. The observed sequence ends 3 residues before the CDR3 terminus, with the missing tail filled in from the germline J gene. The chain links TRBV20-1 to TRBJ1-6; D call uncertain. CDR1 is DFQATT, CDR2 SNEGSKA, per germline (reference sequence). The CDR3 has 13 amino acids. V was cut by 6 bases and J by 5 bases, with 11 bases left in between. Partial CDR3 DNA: TGCAGTGCCCCGGGTCCGAATAATTCACCC. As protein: CSAPGPNNSP. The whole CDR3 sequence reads CSAPGPNNSPLHF.

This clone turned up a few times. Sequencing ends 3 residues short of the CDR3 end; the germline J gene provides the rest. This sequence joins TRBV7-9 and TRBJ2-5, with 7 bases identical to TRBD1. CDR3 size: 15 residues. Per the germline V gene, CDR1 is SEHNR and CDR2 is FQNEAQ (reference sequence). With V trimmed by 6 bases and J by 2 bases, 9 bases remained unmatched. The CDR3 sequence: CASSPQGVLQETQYF. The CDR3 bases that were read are TGTGCCAGCAGTCCCCAGGGGGTACTACAAGAGACC.

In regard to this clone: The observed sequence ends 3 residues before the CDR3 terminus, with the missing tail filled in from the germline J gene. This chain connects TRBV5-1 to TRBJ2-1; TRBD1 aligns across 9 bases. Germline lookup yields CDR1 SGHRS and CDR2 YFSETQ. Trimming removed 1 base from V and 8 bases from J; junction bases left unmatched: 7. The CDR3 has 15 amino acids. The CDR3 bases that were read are TGCGCCAGCAGCTTGACGACTGACAGGGGGTATGAG. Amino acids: CASSLTTDRGYE. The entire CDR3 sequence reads CASSLTTDRGYEQFF.

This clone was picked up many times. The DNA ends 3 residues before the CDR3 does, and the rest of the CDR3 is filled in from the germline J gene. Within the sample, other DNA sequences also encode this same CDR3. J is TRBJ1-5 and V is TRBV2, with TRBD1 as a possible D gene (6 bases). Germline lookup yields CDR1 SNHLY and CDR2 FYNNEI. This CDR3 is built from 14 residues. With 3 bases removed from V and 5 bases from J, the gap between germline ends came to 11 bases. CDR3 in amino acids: CASSDAGGYQPQHF. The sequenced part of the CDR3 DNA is TGTGCCAGCAGTGATGCTGGGGGCTATCAGCCC.

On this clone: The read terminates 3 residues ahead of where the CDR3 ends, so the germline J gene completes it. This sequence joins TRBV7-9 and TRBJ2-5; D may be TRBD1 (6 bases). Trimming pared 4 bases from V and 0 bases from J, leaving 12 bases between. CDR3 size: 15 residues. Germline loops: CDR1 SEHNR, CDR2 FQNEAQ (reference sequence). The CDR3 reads CASSWPGTYQETQYF. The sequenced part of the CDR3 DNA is TGTGCCAGCAGCTGGCCCGGGACATACCAAGAGACC. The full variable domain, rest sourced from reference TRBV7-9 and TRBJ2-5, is DTGVSQNPRHKITKRGQNVTFRCDPISEHNRLYWYRQTLGQGPEFLTYFQNEAQLEKSRLLSDRFSAERPKGSFSTLEIQRTEQGDSAMYLCASSWPGTYQETQYFGPGTRLLVL.

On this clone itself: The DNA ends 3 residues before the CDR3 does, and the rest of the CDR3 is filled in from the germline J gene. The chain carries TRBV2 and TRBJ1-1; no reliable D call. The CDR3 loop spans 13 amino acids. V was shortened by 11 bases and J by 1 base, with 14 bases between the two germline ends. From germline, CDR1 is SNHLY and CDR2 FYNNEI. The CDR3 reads CAGAGRQNTEAFF. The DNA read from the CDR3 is TGTGCCGGAGCCGGCCGACAGAACACTGAA.

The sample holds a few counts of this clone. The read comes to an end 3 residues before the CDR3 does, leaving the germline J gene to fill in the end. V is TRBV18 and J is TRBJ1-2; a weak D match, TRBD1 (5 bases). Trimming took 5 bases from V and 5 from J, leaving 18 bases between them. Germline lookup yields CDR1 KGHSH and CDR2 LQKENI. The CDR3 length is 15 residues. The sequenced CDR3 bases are TGTGCCAGCTCAACGGGAGAGACAGAATATTATGGC. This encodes CASSTGETEYYG. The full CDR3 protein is CASSTGETEYYGYTF. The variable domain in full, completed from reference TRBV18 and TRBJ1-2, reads NAGVMQNPRHLVRRRGQEARLRCSPMKGHSHVYWYRQLPEEGLKFMVYLQKENIIDESGMPKERFSAEFPKEGPSILRIQQVVRGDSAAYFCASSTGETEYYGYTFGSGTRLTVV.

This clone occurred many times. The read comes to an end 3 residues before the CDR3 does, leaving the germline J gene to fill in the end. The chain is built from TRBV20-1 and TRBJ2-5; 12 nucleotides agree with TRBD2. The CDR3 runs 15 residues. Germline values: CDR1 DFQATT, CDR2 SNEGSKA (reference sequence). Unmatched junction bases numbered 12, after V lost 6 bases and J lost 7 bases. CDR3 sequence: CSATSGGLRERTQYF. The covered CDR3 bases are TGCAGTGCCACTAGCGGGGGGCTTCGGGAAAGGACC.